Shown below are 3 T cell receptor beta chains from a single sample sequenced in a study of cytomegalovirus exposure and HLA in healthy donors. PCR used 60 Vbeta primers and 13 Jbeta primers. Profiled with immunoSEQ multiplex PCR; TCRdb holds only in-frame clones, not every one. The data show over 130,000 clones, around four fifths seen once. Sample: PBMCs. The receptors here all came from a man aged 30 to 39 in good health and CMV-seropositive.

This clone has just a few counts. This CDR3 reads CASSLDGGQLLYF. Written as DNA, the CDR3 is TGTGCCAGCAGCTTGGATGGTGGACAGCTTTTGTACTTC. The chain uses TRBV5-4 and TRBJ2-7, with D possibly being TRBD1 (6 bases). Deletions cut 0 bases from V and 12 bases from J, with 16 bases between. Germline V CDR1 and CDR2: SGHNT, YYREEE (reference sequence). CDR3 length equals 13 residues.

The gene calls are TRBV29-1 and TRBJ2-5; D gene ambiguous. Trimming pared 2 bases from V and 3 bases from J, leaving 10 bases between. Germline assignment: CDR1 SQVTM and CDR2 ANQGSEA. The CDR3 covers 13 residues. Here the CDR3 DNA reads TGCAGCGTTGAACTCCACAGCAAAGAGACCCAGTACTTC. Translation: CSVELHSKETQYF.

The gene calls are TRBV7-2 and TRBJ2-7; the D is unclear. The CDR3 is made up of 12 amino acids. Trimming took off 4 bases at V and 3 bases at J, with 7 bases between the two ends. Germline V gene data show CDR1 as SGHTA and CDR2 as FQGNSA. CDR3 sequence reads: CASSSADYEQYF. CDR3 DNA: TGTGCCAGCAGCTCCGCGGACTACGAGCAGTACTTC.